Each of the 14 T cell receptor beta chains below was sequenced from the same sample in a study of post-analysis software for immune sequencing data. These TCRs' antigens remain unknown. Unique molecular identifiers were built into the TCR beta cDNA libraries. TCRdb used MiXCR to reprocess the PCR reads, holding one entry per CDR3 protein. The table lists approximately 350,000 distinct CDR3 sequences, roughly 38% of them singletons. Study-wide results and limits: When patients were compared with controls, 5 or 6 TRBV segments were more frequent, TRBV5-6, TRBV5-1 and TRBV20-1 among them.

Sequencing was performed on blood. The receptors here all came from a girl aged 10 to 17 with multiple sclerosis.

The chain has TRBV6-5 and TRBJ2-7; TRBD2 aligns across 9 bases. CDR3 size: 16 residues. From germline, CDR1 is MNHEY and CDR2 SVGAGI. Trimming removed 0 bases from V and 7 bases from J; junction bases left unmatched: 10. CDR3 sequence (DNA): TGTGCCAGCAGTTACTCCCTCGCGGGGGGGCCACGGGAGCAGTACTTC. It encodes CASSYSLAGGPREQYF.

The genes are TRBV14 and TRBJ2-3; 7 bases are a match to TRBD1. CDR1 is SGHDN and CDR2 is FVKESK in the germline V gene. The CDR3 is 14 residues long. The V segment lost 6 bases and the J segment 3 bases; nucleotides outside the gene matches: 6. The CDR3 DNA reads TGTGCCAGCAGGGGCAGGGGGTCGACAGATACGCAGTATTTT. Translation: CASRGRGSTDTQYF.

This clonotype was picked up a small number of times. The CDR3 loop is CASSQGQGTNEKLFF. CDR3 DNA sequence: TGCGCCAGCAGCCAAGGACAGGGAACTAATGAAAAACTGTTTTTT. V is TRBV4-1 and J is TRBJ1-4, with 7 bases that match TRBD1. This CDR3 is 15 amino acids long. Trimming took 1 base from V and 1 from J; bases not matched to a gene: 0. Germline CDR1 is MGHRA and CDR2 is YSYEKL.

The chain recombines TRBV7-2 with TRBJ1-5, with D possibly matching TRBD1 (6 bases). The germline gives CDR1 SGHTA, CDR2 FQGNSA. Trimming took off 4 bases at V and 5 bases at J, with 12 bases between the two ends. The CDR3 has 14 amino acids. The CDR3 loop reads CASSSYRADQPQHF. DNA of the CDR3: TGTGCCAGCAGCTCCTACAGGGCTGATCAGCCCCAGCATTTT.

The rearrangement uses TRBV20-1 and TRBJ1-1, with D maybe TRBD1 (6 bases). This CDR3 is 15 amino acids long. Trimming left V 6 bases short and J 2 bases short, with 19 bases between. The germline CDR1 and CDR2 sequences are DFQATT and SNEGSKA (reference sequence). CDR3 amino acids: CSAREGGNINTEAFF. The DNA of the CDR3 is TGCAGTGCCCGTGAGGGGGGCAACATCAACACTGAAGCTTTCTTT.

This clonotype has more than one count but fewer than ten. J is TRBJ1-5 and V is TRBV12-3 or TRBV12-4; D remains ambiguous. Trimming stripped 6 bases from V and 2 bases from J, with 14 bases between. This CDR3 has 15 residues. This CDR3 reads CASSSGRVGNQPQHF. The CDR3 coding sequence is TGTGCCAGCAGCTCGGGTAGGGTTGGCAATCAGCCCCAGCATTTT.

The sample holds a few counts of this clonotype. CDR3 sequence: CSARLQGNPSYEQYF. DNA for the CDR3: TGCAGTGCTAGACTACAGGGGAATCCCTCCTACGAGCAGTACTTC. The chain joins TRBV20-1 to TRBJ2-7; 7 bases are a match to TRBD1. The CDR3 has 15 amino acids. Germline V gene lookup returns CDR1 DFQATT and CDR2 SNEGSKA (reference sequence). Losses at the gene ends were 2 bases for V and 0 bases for J; bases not matched to a gene: 7.

The chain employs TRBV4-1 and TRBJ2-7; tentative D call: TRBD1 (6 bases). V lost 1 base to trimming and J lost 4 bases, with 11 bases between them. The CDR3 contains 14 residues. The germline V gene has CDR1 MGHRA and CDR2 YSYEKL. The CDR3: CASSQAPGQYEQYF. In DNA, the CDR3 is TGCGCCAGCAGCCAAGCCCCCGGACAGTACGAGCAGTACTTC.

This clonotype was counted only a few times. The CDR3 DNA is TGTGCCACCGCGAGGGAAGGGCACGGGGGCGAGCAGTACTTC. Translation: CATAREGHGGEQYF. V gene TRBV28 combines with J gene TRBJ2-7; D possibly corresponds to TRBD2 (6 bases). V was shortened by 10 bases and J by 6 bases, with 22 bases between the two germline ends. The CDR3 extends over 14 amino acids. Germline V lookup: CDR1 MDHEN, CDR2 SYDVKM.

The chain is built from TRBV12-3 or TRBV12-4 and TRBJ2-1; 8 positions agree with TRBD2. The CDR3 contains 14 residues. J lost 8 bases, V lost 3 bases, and 6 bases had no gene match. The chain's CDR3 is CASSLTGGPHEQFF. The CDR3 DNA reads TGTGCCAGCAGTTTGACGGGGGGGCCCCATGAGCAGTTCTTC.

This clonotype was detected only a few times. The rearrangement links TRBV7-9 to TRBJ1-5; no reliable D call. The CDR3 covers 13 residues. The germline V gene has CDR1 SEHNR and CDR2 FQNEAQ (reference sequence). The V end was cut by 5 bases, the J end by 5 bases, with 10 bases between. Here the CDR3 reads CASSRGPYQPQHF. In DNA, the CDR3 is TGTGCCAGCAGCCGCGGCCCTTATCAGCCCCAGCATTTT.

The sample holds a few counts of this clonotype. The genes are TRBV12-3 or TRBV12-4 and TRBJ1-2; 8 bases fit TRBD1. CDR3 length: 15 amino acids. V lost 4 bases and J lost 4; bases outside the gene matches: 8. CDR3 DNA sequence: TGTGCCAGCAGTTCCGGACAGGGTTTTTCCTATGGCTACACCTTC. Protein product: CASSSGQGFSYGYTF.

This clonotype has just a few counts. The chain uses TRBV20-1 and TRBJ1-2, with D perhaps TRBD1 (6 bases). The CDR3 runs 16 residues. V was pared by 1 base and J by 5 bases, with 20 bases between. CDR1 and CDR2 (germline): DFQATT, SNEGSKA (reference sequence). The CDR3, as DNA: TGCAGTGCTAGAGCAGCGGAGGCACAGGGCCGGTATGGCTACACCTTC. Protein sequence: CSARAAEAQGRYGYTF.

The chain combines TRBV9 with TRBJ2-7; D is perhaps TRBD1 or TRBD2 (5 bases each). CDR3 length: 15 residues. Trimming stripped 0 bases from V and 0 bases from J, with 10 bases between. Germline values: CDR1 SGDLS, CDR2 YYNGEE. The CDR3 reads CASSVEGTSSYEQYF. The DNA of the CDR3 is TGTGCCAGCAGCGTAGAAGGGACGAGCTCCTACGAGCAGTACTTC. The full variable domain, rest sourced from reference TRBV9 and TRBJ2-7, is DSGVTQTPKHLITATGQRVTLRCSPRSGDLSVYWYQQSLDQGLQFLIQYYNGEERAKGNILERFSAQQFPDLHSELNLSSLELGDSALYFCASSVEGTSSYEQYFGPGTRLTVT.